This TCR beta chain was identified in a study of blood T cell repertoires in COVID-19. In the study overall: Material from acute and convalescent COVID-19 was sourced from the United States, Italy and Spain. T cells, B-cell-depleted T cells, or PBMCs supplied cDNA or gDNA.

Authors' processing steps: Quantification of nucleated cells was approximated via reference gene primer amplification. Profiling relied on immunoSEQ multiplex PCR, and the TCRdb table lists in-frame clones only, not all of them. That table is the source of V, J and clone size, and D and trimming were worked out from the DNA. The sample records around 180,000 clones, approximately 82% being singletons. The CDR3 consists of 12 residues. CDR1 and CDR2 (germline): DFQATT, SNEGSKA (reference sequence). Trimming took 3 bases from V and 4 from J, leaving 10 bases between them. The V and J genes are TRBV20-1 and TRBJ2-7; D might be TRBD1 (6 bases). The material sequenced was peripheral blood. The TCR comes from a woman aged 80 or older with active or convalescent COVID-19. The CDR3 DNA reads TGCAGTGCTAGTTCCGGACAGTACGAGCAGTACTTC. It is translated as CSASSGQYEQYF.